This T cell receptor (beta chain) is from a study of blood T cell repertoires in COVID-19. Using immunoSEQ multiplex PCR, the repertoire was profiled, and TCRdb retains in-frame clones only, with some absent. In the table there are just under 60,000 clones, around 79% of which are singletons. Germline loops: CDR1 SQVTM, CDR2 ANQGSEA. The CDR3 sequence is 14 residues long. V lost 5 bases and J lost 3, with 15 bases in between. Sequenced material: peripheral blood. This sequence was found in a human donor in a cohort sampled during active COVID-19. The chain uses TRBV29-1 and TRBJ2-3, with TRBD2 as a possible D gene (7 bases). The CDR3 DNA sequence: TGCAGCGTTAGGAAGGGGGGAGGGACAGATACGCAGTATTTT. Amino acid sequence: CSVRKGGGTDTQYF.